This record covers a single T cell receptor (beta chain). Its antigen is unidentified. A much bigger clone sits one base away, suggesting this may be a read error. TCR libraries were built in bulk with a published protocol and specific TCR primers. Each CDR3 protein is one row after TCRdb ran MiXCR on the PCR reads. The repertoire holds under 800,000 distinct CDR3 sequences, with roughly 27% as singletons. With RNA at 10%, 30% or 50%, naive CD8 libraries came from around 20,000 to 1,000,000 sorted cells. CDR1 and CDR2 (germline): SEHNR, FQNEAQ (reference sequence). There are 16 residues in the CDR3. The data are from a study of molecular identifiers for immune sequencing clone quantification. On the study more broadly: Five portions were made in replicates from RNA of approximately 22,000 or 94,000 naive CD8 cells, and four underwent sequencing. Whole-study findings and limits: Because of identical TCR molecules sharing a barcode, sizes of highly expanded clones could be underestimated.

Input material: naive CD8+ T cells from blood, with Jurkat cell RNA spiked in. Subset in this sample: FACS-sorted CD8+CD4-CCR7+CD45RA+ naive T cells. The gene calls are TRBV7-9 and TRBJ1-1; perhaps TRBD1 as D (5 bases). This sequence originates from a human donor in good health. Some libraries in this study had Jurkat cell RNA spiked in. As DNA, the CDR3 is TGTGCCAGCAGCCCGGCGAGGGGTAGTCAATACACTGAAGCTTCCTTT. It codes for CASSPARGSQYTEASF.